This T cell receptor beta chain was recorded in a study of response to subunit inactivated influenza vaccine (dated by TCRdb to 2016 to 2019). General notes on the study: To follow how T cells responded to a trivalent subunit inactivated influenza vaccine, the researchers relied on deep quantitative profiling of the T cell receptor repertoire. Results the study describes overall, beyond this receptor: According to the authors, only a limited number of new T cells may be recruited by each seasonal influenza vaccination.

From cysteine to phenylalanine, the CDR3 is 12 amino acids long. Of the read, only the CDR3 DNA is kept; its 36 bases are in frame from base 1. V loses 5 bases, J loses 7 bases, and the germline ends lie 13 bases apart. CDR1 DFQATT and CDR2 SNEGSKA were looked up in the germline V gene (reference sequence). To prepare the library, RT-PCR was applied. The listed sequencing device is Illumina HiSeq 2500. Clones were called with MiXCR by TCRdb after fastp trimmed the public reads at Q25, and only in-frame beta chains were retained. Each CDR3 protein appears once, grouped with its most common genes and DNA. This sample has a few hundred thousand distinct CDR3 sequences in its table, and 21% of those were observed once. The ten most abundant clones make up more than 8.5% of the sample. This clonotype came up a few times. Which antigen it targets is not known. No base quality values were provided; no much bigger clone lies one nucleotide off.

The TCR was taken from a man aged 45 to 70 who received an inactivated influenza vaccine. Donor details come from another sample of the same person, matched by shared clones. The sample in question was PBMCs from blood, obtained less than 22 months after vaccination. The chain employs TRBV20-1 and TRBJ2-3, with no confident D gene call. The CDR3 loop reads CSAVPLMNTQYF. The DNA sequence is as follows: TGCAGTGCTGTCCCCCTGATGAATACGCAGTATTTT.